The 31 T cell receptor beta chains below were found in one sample sequenced in a study of identical twins. TCRdb processed the 5' RACE reads anew with MiXCR; each CDR3 protein has one entry. The sample consists of 420,000 or so distinct CDR3 sequences, around 20% of them appearing once. Sequenced sample: naive T cells sorted from blood. The receptors were gathered from a middle-aged man in good health.

Many counts were recorded for this clonotype. V and J are TRBV7-2 and TRBJ1-1, with a possible D match to TRBD1 (6 bases). The CDR3 has 17 residues. V was trimmed by 4 bases and J by 3 bases, leaving 21 bases between them. From germline, CDR1 is SGHTA and CDR2 FQGNSA. CDR3 amino acids: CASSSPGRGSGDTEAFF. CDR3 nucleotides: TGTGCCAGCAGCTCCCCGGGGAGGGGGAGTGGGGACACTGAAGCTTTCTTT.

In this sample, this clonotype turned up a few times. The rearrangement links TRBV20-1 to TRBJ2-5; 11 bases match TRBD2. J gave up 5 bases and V 6 bases, and 11 bases lay outside the gene matches. This CDR3 region has 15 residues. CDR1 is DFQATT, CDR2 SNEGSKA, per germline (reference sequence). CDR3 sequence reads: CSAQTLTSGMETQYF. The CDR3 nucleotides are TGCAGTGCCCAAACCCTGACTAGCGGGATGGAGACCCAGTACTTC.

The V gene is TRBV11-1, the J gene TRBJ2-1, with 7 bases fitting TRBD2. With 4 bases clipped from V and 7 bases from J, the junction kept 13 bases outside the gene matches. Germline loops: CDR1 SGHAT, CDR2 FQDESV (reference sequence). CDR3 size: 16 residues. CDR3 residues: CASSSLGLGGRNEQFF. The DNA of the CDR3 is TGTGCCAGCAGCTCTTTAGGACTAGGAGGGCGGAATGAGCAGTTCTTC.

This clonotype occurred once. The chain carries TRBV18 and TRBJ1-5; D is possibly TRBD1 (6 bases). Trimming stripped 2 bases from V and 3 bases from J, with 11 bases between. This CDR3 comprises 15 residues. Germline values: CDR1 KGHSH, CDR2 LQKENI. The CDR3 loop is CASSPKQGSNQPQHF. The CDR3 DNA sequence: TGTGCCAGCTCACCAAAACAGGGCTCCAATCAGCCCCAGCATTTT.

This clonotype was counted a few times. The chain is built from TRBV5-1 and TRBJ2-3, with D possibly TRBD1 on 6 matching bases. CDR3 length: 12 residues. Trimming removed 5 bases at V and 6 bases at J, with 10 bases between. The germline V gene has CDR1 SGHRS and CDR2 YFSETQ. CDR3 sequence reads: CASRQGRDTQYF. The CDR3 DNA is TGCGCCAGCAGACAGGGTCGGGATACGCAGTATTTT.

This clonotype was observed many times. J is TRBJ2-1 and V is TRBV5-1, with 9 bases matching TRBD1. The CDR3 has 13 amino acids. The trim removed 3 bases at V and 7 bases at J, leaving 2 bases unmatched. Germline CDR1 and CDR2: SGHRS and YFSETQ. In DNA form, the CDR3 reads TGCGCCAGCAGCTGGGGGACAGGGAATGAGCAGTTCTTC. Translated, it gives CASSWGTGNEQFF.

The table lists this clonotype with a few counts. The chain is built from TRBV6-6 and TRBJ2-7; possibly TRBD2 for D (5 bases). Germline V gives CDR1 MNHNY, CDR2 SVGAGI (reference sequence). V lost 8 bases to trimming and J lost 7 bases, with 18 bases between them. This CDR3 has 13 residues. The CDR3 reads CASGNGGPKEQYF. The DNA of the CDR3 is TGTGCCAGCGGGAACGGAGGCCCGAAGGAGCAGTACTTC.

The table lists this clonotype with a few counts. This chain links TRBV27 with TRBJ2-7; D gene unclear. Looked up from germline, CDR1 is MNHEY and CDR2 is SMNVEV (reference sequence). Trimming pared 3 bases from V and 3 bases from J, leaving 9 bases between. This CDR3 is built from 13 residues. The CDR3 here is CASSFSRHYEQYF. CDR3 nucleotides: TGTGCCAGCAGTTTTTCCCGTCACTACGAGCAGTACTTC.

This clonotype showed up just a few times. For the CDR3, the DNA is TGCGCCAGCAGCCAAGATCTGTTCTTAGACAGATTATACAATGAGCAGTTCTTC. The encoded protein is CASSQDLFLDRLYNEQFF. V is TRBV4-3 and J is TRBJ2-1; possibly TRBD1 for D (5 bases). Germline V gives CDR1 LGHNA, CDR2 YSLEER. Trimming left V 0 bases short and J 4 bases short, with 19 bases between. This CDR3 region has 18 residues.

V usage is TRBV20-1 and J usage is TRBJ2-5, with unresolved D. The germline V gene has CDR1 DFQATT and CDR2 SNEGSKA (reference sequence). V was clipped by 0 bases and J by 2 bases, with 13 bases between them. CDR3 length: 15 amino acids. CDR3 sequence (DNA): TGCAGTGCTAGAGATTCTAGTGCCGTTCAAGAGACCCAGTACTTC. Amino acid sequence: CSARDSSAVQETQYF.

The chain is built from TRBV20-1 and TRBJ2-7; 7 bases agree with TRBD2. This CDR3 comprises 12 residues. Germline CDR1 DFQATT, CDR2 SNEGSKA (reference sequence). V was pared by 7 bases and J by 4 bases, with 7 bases of the junction left unmatched. CDR3 residues: CSGRWGGYEQYF. The CDR3 nucleotides are TGCAGTGGACGCTGGGGGGGGTACGAGCAGTACTTC.

The rearrangement joins TRBV20-1 to TRBJ1-2; 8 bases line up with TRBD1. CDR3 size: 12 residues. Germline V gives CDR1 DFQATT, CDR2 SNEGSKA (reference sequence). J gave up 8 bases and V 1 base, and 3 bases lay outside the gene matches. CDR3 bases: TGCAGTGCTAGAGCAGGGGGCCACGGCTACACCTTC. Translation: CSARAGGHGYTF.

This CDR3 is CASSLVGVSGNTEAFF. In DNA form, the CDR3 reads TGCGCCAGCAGCTTGGTTGGGGTATCGGGGAACACTGAAGCTTTCTTT. The chain has TRBV5-1 and TRBJ1-1, with no clear D. Between the trimmed V and J ends, which lost 0 bases and 1 base, there was a span of 13 bases. Germline assignment: CDR1 SGHRS and CDR2 YFSETQ. The CDR3 has 16 amino acids.

A few counts support this clonotype. This chain joins TRBV29-1 and TRBJ2-1; 7 bases agree with TRBD2. Unmatched junction bases numbered 1, after V lost 5 bases and J lost 9 bases. CDR1 and CDR2 (germline): SQVTM, ANQGSEA. The CDR3 contains 10 residues. This CDR3 reads CSVSGGEQFF. DNA for the CDR3: TGCAGCGTTTCGGGGGGTGAGCAGTTCTTC.

This clonotype was counted between two and nine times. The rearrangement uses TRBV19 and TRBJ2-5, with D maybe TRBD1 (5 bases). The V gene lost 5 bases and the J gene lost 0 bases, with 16 bases spanning the gap. The CDR3 length is 16 residues. The germline V gene has CDR1 LNHDA and CDR2 SQIVND (reference sequence). In DNA form, the CDR3 reads TGTGCCAGTAGTTCCACGACAGACACGTACCAAGAGACCCAGTACTTC. It is translated as CASSSTTDTYQETQYF.

V gene TRBV24-1 combines with J gene TRBJ2-1; 10 nucleotides line up with TRBD2. With V trimmed by 5 bases and J by 4 bases, 4 bases remained unmatched. The CDR3 extends over 15 amino acids. The germline V gene has CDR1 KGHDR and CDR2 SFDVKD. The CDR3 loop is CATSVLAGSYNEQFF. In nucleotides, the CDR3 is TGTGCCACCAGTGTACTAGCGGGGTCATACAATGAGCAGTTCTTC.

This clonotype was seen a few times. CDR3 sequence reads: CAISLHTNEQFF. CDR3 nucleotide sequence: TGTGCCATCAGTCTCCATACGAATGAGCAGTTCTTC. The V and J genes are TRBV10-3 and TRBJ2-1; no firm D call. The CDR3 covers 12 residues. Germline loops: CDR1 ENHRY, CDR2 SYGVKD. Trimming left V 5 bases short and J 7 bases short, with 9 bases between.

This clonotype was recorded many times. The CDR3 region is CATSRDSGYEQYF. The DNA for the CDR3 is TGTGCCACCAGCAGAGATTCCGGCTACGAGCAGTACTTC. The chain uses TRBV15 and TRBJ2-7, with D uncertain. The CDR3 runs to 13 residues. The germline gives CDR1 LNHNV, CDR2 YYDKDF (reference sequence). V lost 0 bases to trimming and J lost 3 bases, with 6 bases between them.

This clonotype was observed once. The chain employs TRBV11-3 and TRBJ2-5, with D uncertain. The V end was cut by 3 bases, the J end by 3 bases, with 8 bases between. The CDR3 is 13 amino acids. CDR1 is SGHNT, CDR2 YENEEA, per germline. The CDR3 DNA reads as TGTGCCAGCAGCTTCCGCCTGAAAGAGACCCAGTACTTC. Translating gives CASSFRLKETQYF.

This clonotype occurred many times. J is TRBJ2-5 and V is TRBV20-1; 7 bases agree with TRBD1. From germline, CDR1 is DFQATT and CDR2 SNEGSKA (reference sequence). The CDR3 is 13 residues long. V lost 2 bases, J lost 3 bases, and 3 bases stayed unmatched. Written as DNA, the CDR3 is TGCAGTGCTAGAAGCAGGGGGAAAGAGACCCAGTACTTC. This encodes CSARSRGKETQYF.

The CDR3 region is CSANLGGLDTEAFF. The CDR3 DNA sequence: TGCAGTGCTAATTTAGGGGGCTTGGACACTGAAGCTTTCTTT. J is TRBJ1-1 and V is TRBV20-1; 7 nucleotides line up with TRBD1. Germline loops: CDR1 DFQATT, CDR2 SNEGSKA (reference sequence). The CDR3 extends over 14 amino acids. With 4 bases clipped from V and 3 bases from J, the junction kept 8 bases outside the gene matches.

Ten or more counts support this clonotype. The J gene is TRBJ2-7, the V gene TRBV20-1; 7 bases match TRBD2. The germline V gene has CDR1 DFQATT and CDR2 SNEGSKA (reference sequence). Trimming removed 3 bases from V and 0 bases from J; junction bases left unmatched: 11. The CDR3 spans 16 residues. This chain's CDR3 is CSARGVVAGYSYEQYF. The CDR3 DNA reads TGCAGTGCTAGGGGGGTGGTAGCGGGTTACTCCTACGAGCAGTACTTC.

This chain uses TRBV7-2 with TRBJ2-3; 8 bases map to TRBD2. Losses at the gene ends were 0 bases for V and 6 bases for J; bases not matched to a gene: 5. The germline gives CDR1 SGHTA, CDR2 FQGNSA. This CDR3 spans 15 amino acids. CDR3 DNA sequence: TGTGCCAGCAGCTTAGCCGGGACTAGTGTGGATACGCAGTATTTT. Protein sequence: CASSLAGTSVDTQYF.

The rearrangement joins TRBV20-1 to TRBJ1-4; D not resolved. Trimming stripped 3 bases from V and 10 bases from J, with 18 bases between. The germline V gene has CDR1 DFQATT and CDR2 SNEGSKA (reference sequence). The CDR3 sequence is 14 residues long. CDR3 protein: CSASLGRVEGKLFF. Here the CDR3 DNA reads TGCAGTGCTAGCCTGGGGAGGGTTGAGGGAAAACTGTTTTTT.

The rearrangement uses TRBV10-3 and TRBJ1-1; D is unresolved. Germline values: CDR1 ENHRY, CDR2 SYGVKD. This CDR3 contains 13 residues. Trimming took 10 bases from V and 0 from J, leaving 12 bases between them. The CDR3 bases are TGTGCCACCGCTAGGGAGCTGAACACTGAAGCTTTCTTT. It yields the protein CATARELNTEAFF.

This clonotype was observed at least ten times. V usage is TRBV6-1 and J usage is TRBJ1-4; D perhaps matches TRBD1 (5 bases). Trimming shortened V by 8 bases and J by 6 bases, and 13 bases separated the two germline ends. The CDR3 has 13 amino acids. CDR1 and CDR2 (germline): MNHNS, SASEGT. This chain's CDR3 is CASSRDGYEKLFF. The CDR3, as DNA: TGTGCCAGCTCTAGGGACGGCTATGAAAAACTGTTTTTT.

This clonotype has a count of ten or more. The chain recombines TRBV4-2 with TRBJ2-1; D unresolved. V gave up 1 base and J gave up 13 bases, with 14 bases separating them. Germline CDR1 reads LGHNA; CDR2 reads YNFKEQ. The CDR3 contains 13 residues. The CDR3 spells CASSQVSLGFQFF. The CDR3 DNA reads TGTGCCAGCAGCCAAGTCTCGTTAGGTTTCCAGTTCTTC.

The sample holds many counts of this clonotype. The chain is built from TRBV20-1 and TRBJ2-7; 9 positions agree with TRBD1. CDR1 is DFQATT and CDR2 is SNEGSKA in the germline V gene (reference sequence). Trimming cost V 5 bases and J 3 bases; bases outside gene matches: 5. CDR3 size: 13 residues. CDR3 nucleotide sequence: TGCAGTGCTCCGGGACAGGGCCTCTACGAGCAGTACTTC. As protein: CSAPGQGLYEQYF.

This clonotype appeared a few times. The V and J genes are TRBV20-1 and TRBJ1-5; possibly TRBD1 for D (5 bases). This CDR3 has 14 residues. Trimming stripped 6 bases from V and 0 bases from J, with 12 bases between. Per germline, CDR1 DFQATT and CDR2 SNEGSKA (reference sequence). The CDR3 DNA is TGCAGTGCCCTTTCCGGACATAGCAATCAGCCCCAGCATTTT. Its protein product is CSALSGHSNQPQHF.

This clonotype was counted at least ten times. The rearrangement uses TRBV7-2 and TRBJ2-3, with D perhaps matching TRBD1 or TRBD2 (5 bases each). Trimming cost V 5 bases and J 1 base, with 16 bases left between them. This CDR3 is 16 amino acids long. Germline-derived CDR1 and CDR2 are SGHTA and FQGNSA. CDR3 DNA sequence: TGTGCCAGCAGCAACCTGGGGGTAGTCGGCACAGATACGCAGTATTTT. It is translated as CASSNLGVVGTDTQYF.

This clonotype was picked up many times. The chain uses TRBV20-1 and TRBJ2-7, with TRBD1 matching over 8 bases. Trimming took 4 bases from V and 0 from J; bases not matched to a gene: 8. Germline values: CDR1 DFQATT, CDR2 SNEGSKA (reference sequence). The CDR3 covers 15 residues. The CDR3 sequence is CSANPDRGLSYEQYF. In nucleotides, the CDR3 is TGCAGTGCTAATCCTGACAGGGGCCTCTCCTACGAGCAGTACTTC.